This T cell receptor (beta chain) stems from a study of T cell repertoires in cytomegalovirus infection. This clonotype showed up many times. Its antigen is not known. The CDR3 consists of 11 residues. V was clipped by 8 bases and J by 7 bases, with 11 bases between them. Points from the study as a whole: The ex vivo response was dominated by HLA-C-restricted CMV-specific TCR beta clonotypes.

TCRdb re-derived calls from the reads in MiXCR, one entry per CDR3 protein. The sample lists 480,000 or so distinct CDR3 sequences; around 11% were seen once. Specimen: PBMCs. The gene calls are TRBV12-3 or TRBV12-4 and TRBJ1-1; no reliable D call. The clonotype was recovered from a human donor in good health (CMV status not recorded). Some clones in this sample may be carry-over from other donors' samples. This CDR3 is CASGILLEAFF. The CDR3 nucleotides read TGTGCCAGCGGCATCCTGCTTGAAGCTTTCTTT.